A selection of T cell receptor beta chains follows, all from one sample in a study of blood T cells in healthy people across ages. TCRdb redid the calling of the 5' RACE reads with MiXCR, one entry per CDR3 protein. The data hold 650,000 to 800,000 distinct CDR3 sequences, with more than 45% observed a single time. What was sequenced was blood. The receptors here all came from a woman of 80 years or more in good health. CDR3s leave out the opening cysteine and the closing phenylalanine or tryptophan. D genes are given only for firm matches. Clone size is shown for a subset of rows, as once, few, many or a class of expanded clone.

clone_size v_call d_call cdr3_aa
many TRBV20-1 TRBD1 SARDGTVNEKLF
. TRBV5-1 . ASSLNEETQY
. TRBV27 . ASSPFGPASTDTQY
many TRBV29-1 TRBD1 SVREGANEQF
. TRBV20-1 TRBD2 SATPRGLAGRNEQF
. TRBV9 . ASSEGGAISTYEQY
few TRBV19 . ASSIVRGGEQF
. TRBV7-7 . ASSPTPQGEKLF
many TRBV7-9 . ASSLLQGQPQH
. TRBV29-1 . SVRAPNYEQY
. TRBV7-9 TRBD2 ASSLTSGASVNEQF
few TRBV20-1 TRBD1 SAPGQTSEQY